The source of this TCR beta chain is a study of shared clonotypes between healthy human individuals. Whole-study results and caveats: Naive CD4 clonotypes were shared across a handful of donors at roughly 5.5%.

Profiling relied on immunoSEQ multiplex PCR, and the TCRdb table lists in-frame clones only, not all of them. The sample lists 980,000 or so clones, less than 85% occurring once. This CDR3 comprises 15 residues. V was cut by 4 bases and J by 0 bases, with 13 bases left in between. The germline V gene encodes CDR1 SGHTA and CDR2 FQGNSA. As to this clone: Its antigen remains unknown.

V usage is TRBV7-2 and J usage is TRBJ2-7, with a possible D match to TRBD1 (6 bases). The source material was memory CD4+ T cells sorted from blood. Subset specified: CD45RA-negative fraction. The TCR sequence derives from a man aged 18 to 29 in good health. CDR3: CASSSGQLRSYEQYF. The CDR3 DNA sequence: TGTGCCAGCAGCTCAGGACAGTTACGCTCCTACGAGCAGTACTTC.